This T cell receptor (beta chain) was captured by sequencing in a study of radiation and T cells in renal cell carcinoma. About the research overall: Nephrectomy followed 15 Gy stereotactic body radiation by 4 weeks.

About this clone: Its antigen remains unknown.

Repertoires were generated with immunoSEQ multiplex PCR, while TCRdb's copy carries only in-frame clones and drops some. The sample includes tens of thousands of clones, around 77% of them seen just once. The germline CDR1 and CDR2 sequences are MNHNS and SASEGT. V was pared by 2 bases and J by 3 bases, with 19 bases between. The CDR3 runs 17 residues. Study-level results: From baseline, blood top tumor clonotypes peaked at 2 weeks post-radiation.

Documented time point: blood 2 weeks post-SBRT. Documented treatment: 15 Gy SBRT to primary tumor, nephrectomy 4 weeks later. Serial blood draws occurred at baseline and 2 and 4 weeks post-SBRT. The patient's renal cell carcinoma had clear cell pathology. The chain uses TRBV6-1 and TRBJ1-2; no clear D. The source of this sequence is a man between 60 and 70 years old with renal cell carcinoma. This specimen consisted of blood, obtained from a patient whose treatment included radiotherapy and nephrectomy. This CDR3 reads CASSEFGEFTAHYGYTF. In DNA, the CDR3 is TGTGCCAGCAGTGAATTTGGGGAGTTCACCGCTCACTATGGCTACACCTTC.